This T cell receptor beta chain was profiled in a study of OX40 agonist ivuxolimab in advanced cancers. With respect to the entire study: The costimulatory receptor OX40 (CD134) was targeted by ivuxolimab, a fully human IgG2 agonistic monoclonal antibody. Of the approximately 53 patients in dose escalation, about 20 had hepatocellular carcinoma, about 15 had melanoma, 9 had renal cell carcinoma and 9 had head and neck cancer. Prior anti-PD-1, anti-PD-L1 or anti-CTLA-4 therapy was permitted, and checkpoint inhibitors had been received by less than 45% of dose-escalation patients. Peripheral TCRbeta sequencing was intended to test whether TCR sequence diversity was altered and clonal T-cell expansion was caused by ivuxolimab. The paper describes the monotherapy dose-escalation part (N ≈ 51 patients) of the phase I trial of ivuxolimab. Partial responses occurred in three dose-escalation patients, of whom one had hepatocellular carcinoma and two had cutaneous melanoma. A male proportion of roughly 85% and a mean age of approximately 61 years, ranging from about 20 to 80, were recorded for the dose-escalation cohort. Intravenous ivuxolimab was administered to patients every 2 weeks at six dose levels: 0.01, 0.1, 0.3, 1.5, 3 and 10 mg/kg. What the work shows at the level of the full study, not this receptor alone: After ivuxolimab, CD8+ T cells had more expanded clones than CD4+ T cells on average. At doses of 0.1 to 3.0 mg/kg, clonal expansion of both CD4+ and CD8+ T cells in blood was seen between baseline and week 6. Which antigens the clonally expanded peripheral T cells were specific for was not determined. In the 0.1-3.0 mg/kg groups, partial responders had among the lowest normalized peripheral clonal expansion, particularly in CD8+ T cells. Low levels of normalized T-cell clonal expansion were also seen in some nonresponding patients.

For sequencing of the TCRbeta CDR3 region, genomic DNA was extracted from the sorted cells. The immunoSEQ Assay was used to sequence the TCRbeta CDR3 regions. This is the immuneACCESS table as TCRdb keeps it, with only in-frame sequences that have V and J called. A part of the clones is gone; compared with another copy, unresolved V genes explain less than half, and the rest is unexplained. The sample table holds some 80,000 clones, of which 65% to 90% were seen once. The leading ten clones occupy just under 2% of the sample. This clone appeared a single time. Its antigen has not been determined. No qualities accompany the bases; no much larger clone lies one base away. Patients with a history of autoimmune disease or receiving systemic immunosuppression were excluded from the trial. Peripheral blood for TCR sequencing was collected from all dose cohorts at baseline, on cycle 4 day 1, and on cycle 7 day 1. The samples were drawn from a first-in-human, open-label, multicenter phase I dose-escalation trial of ivuxolimab. The trial enrolled adults with locally advanced or metastatic head and neck squamous cell, hepatocellular, melanoma or renal cell carcinoma. Before TCR sequencing, CD4+ T cells and CD8+ T cells were sorted from peripheral blood as separate populations.

For CDR1 and CDR2, the germline V gene (reference sequence) lists LNHDA and SQIVND. V drops 3 bases and J drops 3 bases, leaving 15 bases in between. The CDR3 measures 16 amino acids from cysteine to phenylalanine. The read is trimmed to its CDR3 DNA, 48 bases read in frame from base 1. Here the sequenced sample was CD4+ or CD8+ T cells sorted from blood, taken in a trial of the OX40 agonist ivuxolimab. The clonotype was recovered from an adult with an advanced solid tumor such as melanoma, head and neck, liver or kidney cancer. The receptor chain draws on TRBV19 and TRBJ1-3; a tentative D match to TRBD1 spans 5 bases. The DNA reads as follows: TGTGCCAGTAGTATTCCGACGCAGGGTGGTGGAAACACCATATATTTT. The translation is CASSIPTQGGGNTIYF.